The 8 T cell receptor beta chains listed next were all sequenced from one sample in a study of blood T cell repertoires in COVID-19. Sequenced by immunoSEQ multiplex PCR; TCRdb stores in-frame clones only, minus some. The sample has more than 95,000 clones, roughly 80% seen once; the top ten hold around 2.3%. The sample comprised peripheral blood. The receptor set was obtained from a man aged 30 to 45 with acute or convalescent COVID-19.

This rearrangement joins TRBV29-1 to TRBJ2-5; D ambiguous. CDR1 and CDR2 (germline): SQVTM, ANQGSEA. V was clipped by 1 base and J by 0 bases, with 6 bases between them. This CDR3 has 13 residues. CDR3 in DNA: TGCAGCGTTGAAGTCCCCAACCAAGAGACCCAGTACTTC. Translated: CSVEVPNQETQYF.

Concerning this clone: Other nucleotide sequences in the sample specify the same CDR3. The chain employs TRBV7-2 and TRBJ2-7, with 11 bases matching TRBD2. Germline V gene sequence: CDR1 SGHTA, CDR2 FQGNSA. CDR3 length: 14 amino acids. The V and J ends lost 1 base and 4 bases, in that order; junction bases with no gene match: 0. The CDR3 coding sequence is TGTGCCAGCAGCTTAGGACTAGCGGGATACGAGCAGTACTTC. Residues: CASSLGLAGYEQYF.

In this sample, this clone turned up once. The rearrangement links TRBV30 to TRBJ2-1; 10 bases are shared with TRBD2. J lost 10 bases, V lost 4 bases, and 10 bases had no gene match. The CDR3 runs to 14 residues. The V gene's germline CDR1 is GTSNPN and CDR2 SVGIG (reference sequence). The CDR3 DNA reads as TGTGCCTGGAATCTGGGCACGGGACTAGCGGAGCAGTTCTTC. Its translation is CAWNLGTGLAEQFF.

In this sample, this clone turned up once. The rearrangement joins TRBV6-5 to TRBJ2-7, with a possible D match to TRBD1 (6 bases). From germline, CDR1 is MNHEY and CDR2 SVGAGI. CDR3 size: 12 residues. V was cut by 6 bases and J by 7 bases, with 13 bases left in between. This CDR3 is CASSPVRGEQYF. As DNA, the CDR3 is TGTGCCAGCAGCCCGGTTAGGGGGGAGCAGTACTTC.

The CDR3 sequence: CASSRGLAGASSYNEQFF. CDR3 nucleotides: TGTGCCAGTAGTCGGGGTCTAGCGGGGGCCAGCTCCTACAATGAGCAGTTCTTC. The chain carries TRBV19 and TRBJ2-1; 10 bases fit TRBD2. This CDR3 spans 18 amino acids. Germline-derived CDR1 and CDR2 are LNHDA and SQIVND (reference sequence). J was trimmed by 0 bases and V by 5 bases; bases with no gene match: 10.

The chain couples TRBV9 to TRBJ1-4, with D possibly TRBD1 on 5 matching bases. In germline, CDR1 is SGDLS, CDR2 YYNGEE. The ends were cut back, 3 bases at V and 8 bases at J, with 14 bases in the middle. This CDR3 region has 14 residues. Here the CDR3 reads CASSAPGLDEKLFF. CDR3 nucleotides: TGTGCCAGCAGCGCTCCAGGGTTGGACGAAAAACTGTTTTTT.

In its sample, this clone was seen once. As DNA, the CDR3 is TGTGCCAGCACGCGGGCGATCAACTCTGGAAACACCATATATTTT. Its protein is CASTRAINSGNTIYF. The V gene is TRBV6-5, the J gene TRBJ1-3; D is unresolved. CDR1 and CDR2 from the germline V gene are MNHEY and SVGAGI. The CDR3 has 15 residues. Trimming stripped 7 bases from V and 0 bases from J, with 13 bases between.

V is TRBV7-8 and J is TRBJ1-2; possibly TRBD1 for D (5 bases). Germline CDR1 and CDR2: SGHVS and FQNEAQ. The ends were cut back, 1 base at V and 4 bases at J, with 16 bases in the middle. The CDR3 is 16 amino acids. The CDR3 is CASSLVPPGSGYGYTF. The CDR3 nucleotides read TGTGCCAGCAGCTTAGTGCCGCCAGGGTCTGGCTATGGCTACACCTTC.